One and the same sample provided the 8 T cell receptor beta chains below, sequenced in a study of T cell responses to AZD1222 COVID-19 vaccine. TCRdb's copy holds only in-frame clones and misses some; the assay was immunoSEQ multiplex PCR. The sample lists roughly 130,000 clones; around 84% were seen once. The starting material was peripheral blood, obtained on day 0 of AZD1222 vaccination. These receptors all come from an adult in good health.

V gene TRBV20-1 combines with J gene TRBJ2-7; TRBD1 matches 7 bases. After removal of 6 bases from V and 6 bases from J, the junction contained 5 bases not matched to a gene. The CDR3 has 11 residues. Looked up from germline, CDR1 is DFQATT and CDR2 is SNEGSKA (reference sequence). The DNA for the CDR3 is TGCAGTGCGAAGACAGGGTTCGAGCAGTACTTC. Translating it yields CSAKTGFEQYF.

The CDR3 DNA is TGTGCCAGCAGTCCAGACAGGTTGGCAACTAATGAAAAACTGTTTTTT. Residues: CASSPDRLATNEKLFF. The chain employs TRBV7-9 and TRBJ1-4; D might be TRBD1 (6 bases). V was pared by 6 bases and J by 0 bases, with 14 bases between. From germline, CDR1 is SEHNR and CDR2 FQNEAQ (reference sequence). There are 16 residues in the CDR3.

The CDR3 loop reads CASSLVPVSGYGYTF. The CDR3 DNA reads as TGTGCCAGCTCATTGGTACCAGTCTCCGGCTATGGCTACACCTTC. The J gene is TRBJ1-2, the V gene TRBV18; no clear D. The CDR3 spans 15 residues. Trimming pared 5 bases from V and 4 bases from J, leaving 17 bases between. CDR1 KGHSH and CDR2 LQKENI come from the germline V gene.

In this sample, this clone turned up once. V is TRBV3-1 (or the pseudogene TRBV3-2) and J is TRBJ1-1; maybe TRBD1 (6 bases). Trimming shortened V by 3 bases and J by 7 bases, and 15 bases separated the two germline ends. Germline values: CDR1 LGHDT, CDR2 YNNKEL (reference sequence). This CDR3 is built from 14 residues. DNA of the CDR3: TGTGCCAGCAGCCAGGCCGTTCAGGGGTATGAAGCTTTCTTT. Translation: CASSQAVQGYEAFF.

This chain uses TRBV4-3 with TRBJ1-6; 7 bases are shared with TRBD1. The CDR3 extends over 19 amino acids. The germline V gene has CDR1 LGHNA and CDR2 YSLEER. Trimming cost V 5 bases and J 0 bases; bases outside gene matches: 13. CDR3 protein: CASSTSTGPWSSYNSPLHF. The CDR3 nucleotides are TGCGCCAGCAGCACTTCGACAGGGCCCTGGAGCTCCTATAATTCACCCCTCCACTTT.

V and J are TRBV19 and TRBJ1-2; TRBD1 aligns across 8 bases. Trimming cost V 6 bases and J 0 bases; bases outside gene matches: 3. The CDR3 consists of 14 residues. The germline V gene encodes CDR1 LNHDA and CDR2 SQIVND (reference sequence). The CDR3 is CASRHRGTNYGYTF. CDR3 nucleotide sequence: TGTGCCAGTAGACACAGGGGGACTAACTATGGCTACACCTTC.

The J gene is TRBJ1-3, the V gene TRBV27; D unclear. Germline CDR1 and CDR2: MNHEY and SMNVEV (reference sequence). Trimming removed 5 bases at V and 0 bases at J, with 5 bases between. The CDR3 is 13 residues long. CDR3 in DNA: TGTGCCAGCAGTCCAGGCTCTGGAAACACCATATATTTT. Encoded protein: CASSPGSGNTIYF.

This chain joins TRBV27 and TRBJ1-2; no firm D call. V lost 0 bases to trimming and J lost 4 bases, with 6 bases between them. Germline CDR1 reads MNHEY; CDR2 reads SMNVEV (reference sequence). The CDR3 runs to 13 residues. CDR3 sequence (DNA): TGTGCCAGCAGTTTATCAGTCCGCTATGGCTACACCTTC. Translated: CASSLSVRYGYTF.